This entry lists 25 T cell receptor beta chains sequenced from one sample in a study of shared clonotypes between healthy human individuals. Data came from immunoSEQ multiplex PCR; TCRdb stores just in-frame clones and leaves some out. The repertoire includes approximately 1.4 million clones, 95% to 99% of them detected once, and about 0.45% sits in the top ten. Material for sequencing was naive CD4+ T cells sorted from blood. Subset of the sample: CD45RA+ positively selected. The receptors come from a man in his thirties or forties in good health.

The chain recombines TRBV4-1 with TRBJ1-1; D gene unclear. Trimming took off 1 base at V and 10 bases at J, with 13 bases between the two ends. Looked up from germline, CDR1 is MGHRA and CDR2 is YSYEKL. This CDR3 region has 13 residues. DNA for the CDR3: TGCGCCAGCAGCCAAGTTGGGTTGAGCGGAGCTTTCTTT. This translates into CASSQVGLSGAFF.

This chain connects TRBV7-9 to TRBJ2-7; D might be TRBD1 or TRBD2, each matching 5 bases. This CDR3 comprises 16 residues. The germline V gene encodes CDR1 SEHNR and CDR2 FQNEAQ (reference sequence). Trimming removed 4 bases at V and 4 bases at J, with 20 bases between. CDR3 DNA: TGTGCCAGCAGCTCTAGCTTCGGACACGTTGGGTACGAGCAGTACTTC. Protein: CASSSSFGHVGYEQYF.

The rearrangement uses TRBV5-8 and TRBJ1-5; TRBD1 aligns across 11 bases. V dropped 2 bases and J dropped 6; count of bases not matched to a gene: 4. Germline V gene data show CDR1 as SGHTS and CDR2 as YDEGEE. There are 15 residues in the CDR3. CDR3 in amino acids: CASSFRTGGSQPQHF. Written as DNA, the CDR3 is TGTGCCAGCAGCTTTAGGACAGGGGGCAGTCAGCCCCAGCATTTT.

The chain is built from TRBV7-2 and TRBJ2-3; D perhaps matches TRBD1 (6 bases). Trimming pared 5 bases from V and 7 bases from J, leaving 19 bases between. The CDR3 sequence is 15 residues long. The germline gives CDR1 SGHTA, CDR2 FQGNSA. CDR3 in DNA: TGTGCCAGCAGCAATCGCAGGGGTCCGGAGTATACGCAGTATTTT. This sequence encodes CASSNRRGPEYTQYF.

Points on this clone: This CDR3 is also generated by other DNA sequences in the sample. The chain links TRBV6-5 to TRBJ2-1, with 9 nucleotides matching TRBD1. V shed 6 bases and J 4 bases; nucleotides not matched to a gene: 7. Germline CDR1 and CDR2: MNHEY and SVGAGI. The CDR3 spans 15 residues. The CDR3 is CASSRTGGSYNEQFF. The CDR3 nucleotides read TGTGCCAGCAGCCGTACAGGGGGCTCTTACAATGAGCAGTTCTTC.

The rearrangement uses TRBV5-1 and TRBJ2-7; 16 positions match TRBD2. V lost 4 bases to trimming and J lost 6 bases; unmatched junction nucleotides: 4. Germline assignment: CDR1 SGHRS and CDR2 YFSETQ. The CDR3 covers 15 residues. The CDR3 nucleotides are TGCGCCAGCAGCGGGGGACTAGCGGGAGGGCCCGAGCAGTACTTC. Its translation: CASSGGLAGGPEQYF.

The chain links TRBV15 to TRBJ2-1; D uncertain. Germline values: CDR1 LNHNV, CDR2 YYDKDF (reference sequence). This CDR3 has 14 amino acids. Trimming removed 3 bases from V and 4 bases from J, with 10 bases in between. CDR3 coding DNA: TGTGCCACCAGCAGGTGGAGCAGGTACAATGAGCAGTTCTTC. It specifies CATSRWSRYNEQFF.

The V and J genes are TRBV4-2 and TRBJ1-2, with D possibly matching TRBD1 (6 bases). CDR1 is LGHNA and CDR2 is YNFKEQ in the germline V gene. Trimming removed 1 base at V and 0 bases at J, with 9 bases between. This CDR3 has 15 residues. The CDR3 sequence is CASSQAGAANYGYTF. The CDR3 region has the DNA TGTGCCAGCAGCCAAGCGGGGGCTGCTAACTATGGCTACACCTTC.

The chain uses TRBV7-2 and TRBJ2-1, with 8 bases matching TRBD2. Trimming at V came to 1 base and at J to 9 bases, leaving 11 bases not matched to a gene. The V gene's germline CDR1 is SGHTA and CDR2 FQGNSA. This CDR3 is 16 amino acids long. DNA for the CDR3: TGTGCCAGCAGCTTAGGGGTGGCGGGAGGTGTTAGTGAGCAGTTCTTC. Protein: CASSLGVAGGVSEQFF.

The genes are TRBV10-3 and TRBJ2-4, with a possible D match to TRBD2 (5 bases). CDR1 and CDR2 (germline): ENHRY, SYGVKD. Trimming shortened V by 2 bases and J by 0 bases, and 5 bases separated the two germline ends. The CDR3 runs 14 residues. CDR3 DNA sequence: TGTGCCATCAGTGAGGGACTAGCCAAAAACATTCAGTACTTC. Amino acid sequence: CAISEGLAKNIQYF.

The chain uses TRBV7-9 and TRBJ2-1, with unresolved D. This CDR3 is built from 15 residues. The V gene lost 1 base and the J gene lost 10 bases, with 17 bases spanning the gap. From germline, CDR1 is SEHNR and CDR2 FQNEAQ (reference sequence). The CDR3 here is CASSLVGSANSEQFF. CDR3 bases: TGTGCCAGCAGCTTAGTGGGGTCGGCCAATTCAGAGCAGTTCTTC.

This clone was detected a few times. Distinct nucleotide sequences in the sample also encode this CDR3. The gene calls are TRBV7-9 and TRBJ2-7; no reliable D call. Trimming removed 0 bases at V and 6 bases at J, with 3 bases between. This CDR3 contains 11 residues. Germline assignment: CDR1 SEHNR and CDR2 FQNEAQ (reference sequence). The CDR3, as DNA: TGTGCCAGCAGCTTAGCAGGCGAGCAGTACTTC. Translation gives CASSLAGEQYF.

The chain joins TRBV29-1 to TRBJ2-2, with 7 bases identical to TRBD1. J was trimmed by 5 bases and V by 7 bases; bases with no gene match: 4. Germline V gives CDR1 SQVTM, CDR2 ANQGSEA. The CDR3 has 12 residues. DNA of the CDR3: TGCAGCGCGGGACAGTCAACCGGGGAGCTGTTTTTT. Residues: CSAGQSTGELFF.

V and J are TRBV7-9 and TRBJ2-1; 9 bases line up with TRBD2. This CDR3 is built from 18 residues. V was pared by 2 bases and J by 2 bases, with 10 bases of the junction left unmatched. CDR1 is SEHNR, CDR2 FQNEAQ, per germline (reference sequence). The CDR3 DNA reads TGTGCCAGCAGCTTACCAGGGGCTAGCGGGACTACCTACAATGAGCAGTTCTTC. Protein sequence: CASSLPGASGTTYNEQFF.

V is TRBV27 and J is TRBJ2-7, with a tentative D call TRBD2 (5 bases). V lost 6 bases to trimming and J lost 2 bases, with 11 bases between them. The CDR3 consists of 13 residues. Germline V gene sequence: CDR1 MNHEY, CDR2 SMNVEV (reference sequence). The CDR3 nucleotides read TGTGCCAGCAGCCCCGCGGGCCCCTACGAGCAGTACTTC. Protein: CASSPAGPYEQYF.

This chain uses TRBV6-5 with TRBJ2-4; perhaps TRBD2 as D (6 bases). Trimming shortened V by 4 bases and J by 0 bases, and 10 bases separated the two germline ends. The CDR3 is 15 residues long. The germline V gene encodes CDR1 MNHEY and CDR2 SVGAGI. CDR3 sequence: CASSSQGLAKNIQYF. CDR3 nucleotide sequence: TGTGCCAGCAGTTCTCAGGGACTAGCCAAAAACATTCAGTACTTC.

The rearrangement uses TRBV13 and TRBJ2-5, with D hard to call. The CDR3 spans 12 residues. Germline loops: CDR1 PRHDT, CDR2 FYEKMQ (reference sequence). Between the trimmed V and J ends, which lost 5 bases and 4 bases, there was a span of 8 bases. DNA for the CDR3: TGTGCCAGCAGCCCACCCGTAGAGACCCAGTACTTC. Residues: CASSPPVETQYF. The whole variable domain, filled in from reference TRBV13 and TRBJ2-5, reads AAGVIQSPRHLIKEKRETATLKCYPIPRHDTVYWYQQGPGQDPQFLISFYEKMQSDKGSIPDRFSAQQFSDYHSELNMSSLELGDSALYFCASSPPVETQYFGPGTRLLVL.

This clone showed up just once. The chain carries TRBV5-4 and TRBJ1-3; D is ambiguous. This CDR3 is 15 amino acids long. In germline, CDR1 is SGHNT, CDR2 YYREEE (reference sequence). Between the trimmed V and J ends, which lost 4 bases and 4 bases, there was a span of 15 bases. CDR3 region: CASSLGGSGGNTIYF. CDR3 bases: TGTGCCAGCAGCCTTGGAGGGTCGGGAGGAAACACCATATATTTT.

The chain combines TRBV28 with TRBJ2-6; no reliable D call. Germline-derived CDR1 and CDR2 are MDHEN and SYDVKM. V lost 6 bases, J lost 2 bases, and 14 bases lay in between. CDR3 length: 16 amino acids. The CDR3 loop reads CASSPPEFAGANVLTF. The DNA of the CDR3 is TGTGCCAGCAGCCCTCCGGAGTTCGCTGGGGCCAACGTCCTGACTTTC.

This rearrangement joins TRBV10-1 to TRBJ2-7; D uncertain. Trimming took off 5 bases at V and 4 bases at J, with 15 bases between the two ends. The length of the CDR3 is 14 residues. Germline V CDR1 and CDR2: WNHNN, SYGVQD (reference sequence). This CDR3 is CASSPQWKEYEQYF. The DNA for the CDR3 is TGCGCCAGCAGTCCCCAGTGGAAGGAATACGAGCAGTACTTC.

The rearrangement uses TRBV5-6 and TRBJ2-3; D perhaps matches TRBD2 (5 bases). CDR1 and CDR2 (germline): SGHDT, YYEEEE. V lost 0 bases, J lost 0 bases, and 11 bases lay in between. The CDR3 totals 16 residues. The CDR3, as DNA: TGTGCCAGCAGCTTGGTGGCTAGCAGTAGCACAGATACGCAGTATTTT. This encodes CASSLVASSSTDTQYF.

The chain employs TRBV7-2 and TRBJ1-5, with a possible D match to TRBD1 (5 bases). With 1 base removed from V and 3 bases from J, the gap between germline ends came to 10 bases. The germline CDR1 and CDR2 sequences are SGHTA and FQGNSA. The CDR3 covers 15 residues. The CDR3 is CASSLVRGYNQPQHF. DNA for the CDR3: TGTGCCAGCAGCTTAGTTAGGGGCTACAATCAGCCCCAGCATTTT.

This chain uses TRBV6-5 with TRBJ2-7; 11 bases line up with TRBD1. J lost 7 bases, V lost 2 bases, and 1 base had no gene match. The length of the CDR3 is 13 residues. Germline assignment: CDR1 MNHEY and CDR2 SVGAGI. The CDR3 loop is CASSYRDRGEQYF. In DNA form, the CDR3 reads TGTGCCAGCAGTTACCGGGACAGGGGGGAGCAGTACTTC.

The rearrangement links TRBV4-3 to TRBJ2-5; D gene uncertain. Germline values: CDR1 LGHNA, CDR2 YSLEER. The length of the CDR3 is 17 residues. The V end was cut by 1 base, the J end by 3 bases, with 18 bases between. CDR3 DNA sequence: TGCGCCAGCAGCCAAGCTAGAACCAGTAAATCGGAAGAGACCCAGTACTTC. Residues: CASSQARTSKSEETQYF.

A word on this clone: Other DNA sequences in the same sample also yield this CDR3. The chain combines TRBV7-9 with TRBJ2-2; D is uncertain. Trimming left V 1 base short and J 4 bases short, with 1 base between. Per germline, CDR1 SEHNR and CDR2 FQNEAQ (reference sequence). The CDR3 contains 12 residues. CDR3 amino acids: CASSLGTGELFF. CDR3 in DNA: TGTGCCAGCAGCTTAGGCACCGGGGAGCTGTTTTTT.